The next 9 T cell receptor beta chains were all read from a single sample in a study of early T cells in non-severe SARS-CoV-2 infection. TCRdb reanalysed the 5' RACE reads using MiXCR and keeps one entry per CDR3 protein. The top ten hold just under 6% of the sample, which has around 75,000 distinct CDR3 sequences, roughly 10% seen once. Specimen: whole blood. The origin of the receptors is an adult who was a healthcare worker with PCR-confirmed SARS-CoV-2 infection or an uninfected control (not recorded which).

This clonotype was counted at least ten times. The CDR3 DNA sequence: TGCAGCGTAGTGAACTACAGGGGAGCGGAGACCCAGTACTTC. Translated: CSVVNYRGAETQYF. The V call is TRBV29-1, the J call TRBJ2-5; TRBD1 agrees at 7 bases. J was trimmed by 5 bases and V by 6 bases; bases with no gene match: 12. The CDR3 consists of 14 residues. In germline, CDR1 is SQVTM, CDR2 ANQGSEA.

This clonotype was observed many times. This chain connects TRBV29-1 to TRBJ2-7, with a weak D call TRBD2 (5 bases). The germline V gene encodes CDR1 SQVTM and CDR2 ANQGSEA. The V and J ends lost 1 base and 10 bases respectively, with 17 bases between them. The CDR3 consists of 13 residues. The CDR3 spells CSVEAAPGERQYF. Here the CDR3 DNA reads TGCAGCGTTGAAGCTGCCCCCGGGGAACGTCAGTACTTC.

This clonotype has a handful of counts. The rearrangement links TRBV2 to TRBJ2-3; D is undetermined. In germline, CDR1 is SNHLY, CDR2 FYNNEI. The CDR3 runs 14 residues. V gave up 7 bases and J gave up 2 bases, with 13 bases separating them. The CDR3 nucleotides read TGTGCCAGCACGCCTCGACGCGCCACAGATACGCAGTATTTT. Translating it yields CASTPRRATDTQYF.

The chain carries TRBV28 and TRBJ2-7, with D hard to call. The CDR3 loop spans 13 amino acids. Trimming took 2 bases from V and 5 from J, leaving 10 bases between them. Germline V gene data show CDR1 as MDHEN and CDR2 as SYDVKM. CDR3 sequence reads: CASSLEGPDEQYF. Here the CDR3 DNA reads TGTGCCAGCAGTTTAGAAGGACCGGACGAGCAGTACTTC.

The gene calls are TRBV3-1 and TRBJ1-1, with D possibly TRBD1 on 5 matching bases. CDR3 length equals 14 residues. Between the trimmed V and J ends, which lost 2 bases and 0 bases, there was a span of 7 bases. Germline values: CDR1 LGHDT, CDR2 YNNKEL (reference sequence). As DNA, the CDR3 is TGTGCCAGCAGCCAACCGGGGCTGAACACTGAAGCTTTCTTT. This codes for CASSQPGLNTEAFF.

This clonotype appeared a few times. The genes are TRBV2 and TRBJ1-4; D unclear. The V and J ends lost 7 bases and 0 bases respectively, with 3 bases between them. The CDR3 is 12 amino acids. CDR1 and CDR2 from the germline V gene are SNHLY and FYNNEI. The CDR3 here is CASKATNEKLFF. The DNA for the CDR3 is TGTGCCAGCAAGGCAACTAATGAAAAACTGTTTTTT.

This clonotype was seen once. The gene calls are TRBV29-1 and TRBJ1-6, with D perhaps TRBD1 (6 bases). CDR3 length: 13 amino acids. V lost 5 bases and J lost 6, with 11 bases in between. Germline-derived CDR1 and CDR2 are SQVTM and ANQGSEA. The CDR3 DNA follows: TGCAGCGTTCGGACAGTGGCTAATTCACCCCTCCACTTT. It encodes CSVRTVANSPLHF.

The chain joins TRBV3-1 to TRBJ2-7, with no clear D. Trimming removed 5 bases at V and 6 bases at J, with 8 bases between. Germline CDR1 is LGHDT and CDR2 is YNNKEL (reference sequence). This CDR3 is built from 11 residues. The DNA of the CDR3 is TGTGCCAGCAGCGGGCCTAGCGAGCAGTACTTC. Translated, it gives CASSGPSEQYF.

In this sample, this clonotype turned up many times. The genes are TRBV9 and TRBJ2-1; D uncertain. Trimming left V 0 bases short and J 0 bases short, with 7 bases between. The CDR3 consists of 15 residues. CDR1 is SGDLS and CDR2 is YYNGEE in the germline V gene. CDR3 in DNA: TGTGCCAGCAGCGTAGCATACATCTCCTACAATGAGCAGTTCTTC. This encodes CASSVAYISYNEQFF.